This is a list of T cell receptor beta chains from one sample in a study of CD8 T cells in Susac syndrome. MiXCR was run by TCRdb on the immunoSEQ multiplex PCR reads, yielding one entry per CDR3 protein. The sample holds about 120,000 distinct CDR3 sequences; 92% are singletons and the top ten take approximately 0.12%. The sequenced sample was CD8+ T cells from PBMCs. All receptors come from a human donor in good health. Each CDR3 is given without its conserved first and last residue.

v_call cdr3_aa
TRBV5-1 ASSFATGTAIYNEQF
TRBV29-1 SVAAGTGRTEAF
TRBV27 ASSLVGRGADTQY
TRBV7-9 ASSRVEDIQY
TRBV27 ASTRGRTDTQY
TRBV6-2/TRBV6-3 ASAQSSNQPQH
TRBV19 ASSIDRTGLGSPLH
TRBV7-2 ASSLTNEKLF
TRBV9 ASSPGWGRNEKLF
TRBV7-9 ASSLLIGRGMNTEAF
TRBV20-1 SAPPNYDRGVIYGYT
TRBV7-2 ASSLGAGTQY
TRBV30 AWKDRANTEAF
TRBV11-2 ASTPGLGGELF
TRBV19 ASSISGAPITGELF
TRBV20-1 SARERLTDEKLF
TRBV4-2 ASSPRQGPVDGYT
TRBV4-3 ASSHSGGRSGELF
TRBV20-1 SARRLTGTDTQY
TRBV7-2 ASSLDGRGNTGELF
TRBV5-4 ASSQPQH